A selection of T cell receptor beta chains follows, all from one sample in a study of T-cell memory formation after mild COVID-19. TCRdb reprocessed the 5' RACE reads with MiXCR, giving one entry per CDR3 protein. The table lists around 130,000 distinct CDR3 sequences, about 5.9% of them singletons. Material for sequencing was PBMCs or a T cell subset sorted from them (not recorded which). The receptors were gathered from an adult woman who had mild COVID-19 (a few samples of this study predate the infection). Cell type and time point are not known. Each CDR3 is given with its conserved first and last residue. The D gene is left open where the match is weak. Some rows mark clone size as missing; the rest say once, few, many or name a class of expanded clone.

CDR3 protein: CSANPSSGYSYNEQFF
CDR3 DNA: TGCAGTGCGAATCCATCTAGCGGGTACTCCTACAATGAGCAGTTCTTC
J gene: TRBJ2-1
V gene: TRBV20-1
D gene: TRBD2
clone size: few

CDR3 protein: CASSFAGENQYF
CDR3 DNA: TGTGCCAGCAGCTTTGCAGGGGAAAACCAGTACTTC
J gene: TRBJ2-5
V gene: TRBV7-2
D gene: NA
clone size: many

CDR3 protein: CASSLGQGQEGGETQYF
CDR3 DNA: TGTGCCAGCAGCTTAGGACAGGGTCAAGAGGGAGGGGAGACCCAGTACTTC
J gene: TRBJ2-5
V gene: TRBV7-9
D gene: NA
clone size: few

CDR3 protein: CASSPWGGGYTF
CDR3 DNA: TGTGCCAGCAGCCCCTGGGGTGGCGGCTACACCTTC
J gene: TRBJ1-2
V gene: TRBV14
D gene: NA
clone size: NA

CDR3 protein: CSAARGPGTGVETQYF
CDR3 DNA: TGCAGCGCCGCCCGTGGGCCCGGGACAGGGGTGGAGACCCAGTACTTC
J gene: TRBJ2-5
V gene: TRBV29-1
D gene: TRBD1
clone size: NA

CDR3 protein: CATSGQVQETQYF
CDR3 DNA: TGTGCCACCAGTGGACAGGTCCAAGAGACCCAGTACTTC
J gene: TRBJ2-5
V gene: TRBV24-1
D gene: NA
clone size: few

CDR3 protein: CASRTPDRGRDTGELFF
CDR3 DNA: TGTGCCAGCAGAACCCCGGACAGGGGGCGCGACACCGGGGAGCTGTTTTTT
J gene: TRBJ2-2
V gene: TRBV6-2/TRBV6-3
D gene: TRBD1
clone size: many

CDR3 protein: CSARVATSGGVNTQYF
CDR3 DNA: TGCAGTGCTAGGGTGGCGACTAGCGGGGGGGTGAATACGCAGTATTTT
J gene: TRBJ2-3
V gene: TRBV20-1
D gene: TRBD2
clone size: few

CDR3 protein: CASSLEFTNNSPLHF
CDR3 DNA: TGTGCCAGCAGCTTAGAGTTCACCAATAATTCACCCCTCCACTTT
J gene: TRBJ1-6
V gene: TRBV7-2
D gene: NA
clone size: few

CDR3 protein: CSAPRQGQNTEAFF
CDR3 DNA: TGCAGTGCCCCCCGACAGGGACAGAACACTGAAGCTTTCTTT
J gene: TRBJ1-1
V gene: TRBV20-1
D gene: TRBD1
clone size: NA

CDR3 protein: CASSPTMLAGGYNEQFF
CDR3 DNA: TGTGCCAGCAGCCCAACCATGCTAGCGGGAGGCTACAATGAGCAGTTCTTC
J gene: TRBJ2-1
V gene: TRBV7-6
D gene: TRBD2
clone size: NA

CDR3 protein: CASRWDLNTGELFF
CDR3 DNA: TGTGCCAGCAGATGGGACTTGAACACCGGGGAGCTGTTTTTT
J gene: TRBJ2-2
V gene: TRBV6-2/TRBV6-3
D gene: NA
clone size: few

CDR3 protein: CSAAGTLNTDTQYF
CDR3 DNA: TGCAGTGCTGCCGGGACTTTAAACACAGATACGCAGTATTTT
J gene: TRBJ2-3
V gene: TRBV20-1
D gene: NA
clone size: NA

CDR3 protein: CASSLRTGRSYTF
CDR3 DNA: TGTGCCAGCAGCCTCAGGACAGGGAGAAGCTACACCTTC
J gene: TRBJ1-2
V gene: TRBV3-1
D gene: TRBD1
clone size: NA

CDR3 protein: CASSQDGTQGWGGYTF
CDR3 DNA: TGCGCCAGCAGCCAAGATGGGACACAGGGATGGGGCGGCTACACCTTC
J gene: TRBJ1-2
V gene: TRBV4-1
D gene: NA
clone size: few

CDR3 protein: CASSLSSGAPYEQYF
CDR3 DNA: TGTGCCAGCAGCTTGAGTAGCGGGGCCCCCTACGAGCAGTACTTC
J gene: TRBJ2-7
V gene: TRBV7-2
D gene: TRBD2
clone size: NA

CDR3 protein: CASHDTGESYEQYF
CDR3 DNA: TGTGCCAGCCACGACACAGGGGAGTCCTACGAGCAGTACTTC
J gene: TRBJ2-7
V gene: TRBV2
D gene: TRBD1
clone size: many

CDR3 protein: CASTPGQGALETQYF
CDR3 DNA: TGTGCCAGCACCCCGGGACAGGGGGCTTTAGAGACCCAGTACTTC
J gene: TRBJ2-5
V gene: TRBV12-3/TRBV12-4
D gene: TRBD1
clone size: few

CDR3 protein: CASRDSPGAAYSNQPQHF
CDR3 DNA: TGTGCCAGCAGAGATTCCCCCGGGGCCGCGTATAGCAATCAGCCCCAGCATTTT
J gene: TRBJ1-5
V gene: TRBV6-6
D gene: NA
clone size: few

CDR3 protein: CASSSLAIRGETQYF
CDR3 DNA: TGTGCCAGCAGTTCGCTAGCGATTAGGGGAGAGACCCAGTACTTC
J gene: TRBJ2-5
V gene: TRBV6-2/TRBV6-3
D gene: NA
clone size: NA

CDR3 protein: CASSLDAWTSGPSYNEQFF
CDR3 DNA: TGTGCCAGCAGCTTAGATGCATGGACTAGCGGCCCCTCCTACAATGAGCAGTTCTTC
J gene: TRBJ2-1
V gene: TRBV11-3
D gene: TRBD2
clone size: NA

CDR3 protein: CAILHPPNIQYF
CDR3 DNA: TGTGCCATCCTCCATCCCCCGAACATTCAGTACTTC
J gene: TRBJ2-4
V gene: TRBV7-9
D gene: NA
clone size: many